This T cell receptor (beta chain) was sequenced in a study of T cells expressing NK-cell markers. Study details: Most of the eight sequenced donors tested HCMV-seropositive; one tested seronegative.

Study-wide points: Leadership of the CD3+CD56-NKG2C+ fraction also belonged to these clonotypes in several donors. What remained unclear was the HCMV specificity of expanded NKG2C+ T cell clones.

Germline-derived CDR1 and CDR2 are MNHEY and SVGAGI. The CDR3 is 16 residues long. The cDNA for TCR beta came from 5'RACE template switching with UMIs. TCRdb re-called the 5' RACE reads; every CDR3 protein appears as one record, without DNA. This sample's table reports fewer than 400,000 distinct CDR3 sequences. Of note for this clonotype: Its antigen is undetermined.

The gene calls are TRBV6-5 and TRBJ2-5; no DNA is available, so the TRBD1 call from TCRdb remains unchecked. Sequencing input: blood T cells: a sorted CD56 or NKG2C T cell subset, CD4+ or CD8+ T cells, or bulk PBMC T cells (not recorded which). The TCR was taken from a man between 18 and 69 years old in good health. The CDR3 spells CASSYAPGGAGVTQYF.